This TCR beta chain was sequenced during a study of CD8 T cells in ankylosing spondylitis. Study conclusions and caveats: A motif in TCR beta, a set of eight highly homologous variants, appeared characteristic of ankylosing spondylitis blood.

V was trimmed by 0 bases and J by 0 bases, leaving 7 bases between them. Germline CDR1 reads SGHDT; CDR2 reads YYEEEE. The CDR3 loop spans 14 amino acids. Quantitative 5'-RACE with molecular barcodes generated TCR beta libraries. TCRdb re-called the 5' RACE reads through MiXCR, storing one row per CDR3 protein. The sample has some 130,000 distinct CDR3 sequences; 15% to 20% are singletons. This clonotype has more than one count but fewer than ten. Antigen unknown. The sequencing input was blood, either unsorted or a sorted T cell fraction (not recorded which). The TCR was taken from a male donor with ankylosing spondylitis. The chain recombines TRBV5-6 with TRBJ2-7; D might be TRBD2 (5 bases). The CDR3, as DNA: TGTGCCAGCAGCTTGGGGGGAGACTCCTACGAGCAGTACTTC. This gives the protein CASSLGGDSYEQYF.